One sample yielded the 8 T cell receptor beta chains listed below, sequenced in a study. TCRdb re-analysed the 5' RACE reads in MiXCR, keeping a single row per CDR3 protein. The sample records about 10,000 distinct CDR3 sequences, 25% to 30% being singletons. The specimen sequenced was naive CD4+ T cells sorted from a lymph node. The subset is: naive CD4+ T cells, CD4+CD45RA+CD25-. These TCRs come from a female donor with breast cancer.

A remark on this clonotype: It is likely a read error, because the conserved phenylalanine at the end of the CDR3 is missing. The chain links TRBV5-1 to TRBJ2-3, with TRBD2 identical over 10 bases. From germline, CDR1 is SGHRS and CDR2 YFSETQ. CDR3 length: 16 amino acids. CDR3 in amino acids: CAGSLAASGSPDTQYS. For the CDR3, the DNA is TGCGCCGGCAGCTTGGCGGCTAGCGGGAGTCCGGATACGCAGTATTCT.

This clonotype was detected many times. V usage is TRBV20-1 and J usage is TRBJ2-3; the match to TRBD2 covers 10 bases. The CDR3 sequence is 15 residues long. Germline CDR1 is DFQATT and CDR2 is SNEGSKA (reference sequence). V lost 0 bases and J lost 5; bases outside the gene matches: 5. The CDR3 DNA sequence: TGCAGTGCTAGAGATCCTAGCGGGAGTTTAGATACGCAGTATTTT. This encodes CSARDPSGSLDTQYF.

A note on this clonotype: At one of its ends the junction is not consistent with the germline gene, which may arise from a read error. The V call is TRBV3-1, the J call TRBJ1-3; D unresolved. CDR1 is LGHDT and CDR2 is YNNKEL in the germline V gene (reference sequence). The CDR3 covers 14 residues. The CDR3 coding sequence is TGTGCCAGCAGCCCTGACATCCCTGGAAACACCTTATATTTT. Residues: CASSPDIPGNTLYF.

This clonotype was observed a few times. The V gene is TRBV7-2, the J gene TRBJ2-7; no clear D. This CDR3 contains 12 residues. The germline V gene encodes CDR1 SGHTA and CDR2 FQGNSA. V shed 2 bases and J shed 2 bases, with 4 bases lying between them. The CDR3 DNA follows: TGTGCCAGCAGCTTACAGACCTACGAGCAGTACTTC. Translating gives CASSLQTYEQYF.

This clonotype is labeled as medium-sized (0.01 to 0.1%). The chain uses TRBV7-6 and TRBJ2-5, with D perhaps matching TRBD2 (5 bases). The CDR3 loop spans 17 amino acids. Per the germline V gene, CDR1 is SGHVS and CDR2 is FNYEAQ. V was clipped by 1 base and J by 0 bases, with 15 bases between them. CDR3 coding DNA: TGTGCCAGCAGCTTAGGAGCTAGCTACTCGTACCAAGAGACCCAGTACTTC. It is translated as CASSLGASYSYQETQYF.

This clonotype was counted many times. V usage is TRBV20-1 and J usage is TRBJ2-1; D is possibly TRBD2 (5 bases). The germline gives CDR1 DFQATT, CDR2 SNEGSKA (reference sequence). This CDR3 comprises 12 residues. The V and J ends lost 5 bases and 9 bases respectively, with 14 bases between them. CDR3 protein: CSAAPFRGEQFF. The CDR3 DNA sequence: TGCAGTGCTGCCCCCTTCCGGGGTGAGCAGTTCTTC.

By sample fraction, this clonotype is medium-sized. The germline gene is not matched at one end of the junction; a read error may be the cause. The chain's CDR3 is CASSLAGEVSKEQFF. The CDR3 region has the DNA TGTGCCAGCAGCCTAGCGGGAGAGGTTTCTAAAGAGCAGTTCTTC. The gene calls are TRBV7-2 and TRBJ2-1; 10 nucleotides match TRBD2. Germline loops: CDR1 SGHTA, CDR2 FQGNSA. The CDR3 has 15 residues.

This clonotype came up many times. The chain uses TRBV10-3 and TRBJ1-1; D is unclear. The ends were cut back, 0 bases at V and 9 bases at J, with 5 bases in the middle. Germline V CDR1 and CDR2: ENHRY, SYGVKD. The CDR3 sequence is 11 residues long. CDR3 region: CAISESVKAFF. In DNA form, the CDR3 reads TGTGCCATCAGTGAGTCAGTGAAAGCTTTCTTT.